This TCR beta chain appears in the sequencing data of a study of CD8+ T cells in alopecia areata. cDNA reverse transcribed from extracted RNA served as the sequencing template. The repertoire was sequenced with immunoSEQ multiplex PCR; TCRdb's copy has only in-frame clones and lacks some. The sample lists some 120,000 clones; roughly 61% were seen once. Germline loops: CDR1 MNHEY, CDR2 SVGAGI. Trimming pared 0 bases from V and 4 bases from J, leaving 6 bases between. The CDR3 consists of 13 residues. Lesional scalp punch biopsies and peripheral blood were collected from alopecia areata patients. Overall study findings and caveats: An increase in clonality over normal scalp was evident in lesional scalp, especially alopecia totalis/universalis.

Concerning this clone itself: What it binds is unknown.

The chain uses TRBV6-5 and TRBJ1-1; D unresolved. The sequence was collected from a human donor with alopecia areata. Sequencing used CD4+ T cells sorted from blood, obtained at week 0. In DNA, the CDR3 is TGTGCCAGCAGTTACTCTGGGCCCACTGAAGCTTTCTTT. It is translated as CASSYSGPTEAFF.